The 28 T cell receptor beta chains presented below share a single source sample, sequenced in a study of shared clonotypes between healthy human individuals. Repertoires were generated with immunoSEQ multiplex PCR, while TCRdb's copy carries only in-frame clones and drops some. The table has some 1,100,000 clones, around three quarters seen once. The sample consisted of memory CD4+ T cells from PBMCs. Subset meaning: CD45RA-negative fraction. These TCRs come from a man aged 18 to 30 in good health. Some clones in this sample may be carry-over from other donors' samples.

The genes are TRBV7-2 and TRBJ2-1; no clear D. The CDR3 sequence is 16 residues long. The V end was cut by 2 bases, the J end by 0 bases, with 11 bases between. The germline V gene has CDR1 SGHTA and CDR2 FQGNSA. The CDR3 sequence: CASSLKGRSSYNEQFF. The CDR3 DNA reads TGTGCCAGCAGCTTAAAAGGCCGGAGCTCCTACAATGAGCAGTTCTTC.

The V call is TRBV7-8, the J call TRBJ2-1, with 10 bases identical to TRBD2. The CDR3 contains 16 residues. J gave up 3 bases and V 1 base, and 3 bases lay outside the gene matches. Looked up from germline, CDR1 is SGHVS and CDR2 is FQNEAQ. CDR3 amino acids: CASSLEGLANYNEQFF. The CDR3 DNA reads as TGTGCCAGCAGCTTAGAGGGACTAGCGAACTACAATGAGCAGTTCTTC.

Points on this clone: This CDR3 is also generated by other DNA sequences in the sample. The chain uses TRBV28 and TRBJ1-2; D possibly corresponds to TRBD1 (5 bases). Between the trimmed V and J ends, which lost 1 base and 7 bases, there was a span of 10 bases. Germline V CDR1 and CDR2: MDHEN, SYDVKM. The CDR3 length is 13 residues. In DNA form, the CDR3 reads TGTGCCAGCAGTTTATCTGGGGGGGGTGGCTACACCTTC. It yields the protein CASSLSGGGGYTF.

The CDR3 reads CASSWGQGDGYTF. CDR3 in DNA: TGTGCCAGCAGCTGGGGACAGGGGGACGGCTACACCTTC. The chain recombines TRBV7-2 with TRBJ1-2; 11 bases are shared with TRBD1. CDR1 is SGHTA and CDR2 is FQGNSA in the germline V gene. With V trimmed by 4 bases and J by 8 bases, 3 bases remained unmatched. CDR3 length: 13 amino acids. The complete variable domain, with remaining parts taken from reference TRBV7-2 and TRBJ1-2, reads GAGVSQSPSNKVTEKGKDVELRCDPISGHTALYWYRQSLGQGLEFLIYFQGNSAPDKSGLPSDRFSAERTGGSVSTLTIQRTQQEDSAVYLCASSWGQGDGYTFGSGTRLTVV.

The rearrangement joins TRBV7-3 to TRBJ1-5; D gene ambiguous. The germline gives CDR1 SGHTA, CDR2 FQGTGA. The CDR3 sequence is 15 residues long. Trimming pared 2 bases from V and 0 bases from J, leaving 8 bases between. CDR3 nucleotide sequence: TGTGCCAGCAGCTTACCCCACAATAGCAATCAGCCCCAGCATTTT. Residues: CASSLPHNSNQPQHF.

This rearrangement joins TRBV6-5 to TRBJ2-5; a possible D gene is TRBD2 (6 bases). This CDR3 comprises 13 residues. Germline V gives CDR1 MNHEY, CDR2 SVGAGI. V was trimmed by 3 bases and J by 5 bases, leaving 10 bases between them. The CDR3 DNA reads TGTGCCAGCAGTTATTATGGAGGGGAGACCCAGTACTTC. Amino acids: CASSYYGGETQYF.

V and J are TRBV4-1 and TRBJ1-5, with 9 bases lining up with TRBD1. The CDR3 totals 16 residues. With 3 bases clipped from V and 5 bases from J, the junction kept 8 bases outside the gene matches. Germline loops: CDR1 MGHRA, CDR2 YSYEKL. CDR3 amino acids: CASSHMGQGRDQPQHF. In DNA, the CDR3 is TGCGCCAGCAGCCATATGGGACAGGGAAGGGATCAGCCCCAGCATTTT.

The chain has TRBV19 and TRBJ2-1; 9 bases line up with TRBD2. The ends lost 6 bases at V and 8 bases at J; junction bases unmatched: 8. CDR3 length: 14 residues. CDR1 is LNHDA and CDR2 is SQIVND in the germline V gene (reference sequence). The DNA of the CDR3 is TGTGCCAGTAGAAGTAGCGGGAGTAAGGATGAGCAGTTCTTC. Translating it yields CASRSSGSKDEQFF.

The chain combines TRBV7-3 with TRBJ2-7, with D possibly matching TRBD1 (5 bases). V shed 5 bases and J shed 5 bases, with 19 bases lying between them. CDR1 and CDR2 (germline): SGHTA, FQGTGA. The CDR3 contains 15 residues. CDR3 region: CASSPGPGRAHEQYF. The CDR3 DNA follows: TGTGCCAGCAGCCCAGGCCCGGGCAGGGCGCACGAGCAGTACTTC.

In this sample, this clone turned up a few times. The chain is built from TRBV28 and TRBJ1-1; TRBD1 agrees at 10 bases. V was pared by 8 bases and J by 5 bases, with 11 bases of the junction left unmatched. This CDR3 has 15 amino acids. Per germline, CDR1 MDHEN and CDR2 SYDVKM. CDR3 region: CASDDRGRTWTEAFF. As DNA, the CDR3 is TGTGCCAGCGATGACAGGGGGCGGACTTGGACTGAAGCTTTCTTT.

V gene TRBV5-1 combines with J gene TRBJ2-2; D not certain. Germline assignment: CDR1 SGHRS and CDR2 YFSETQ. This CDR3 spans 15 amino acids. V lost 0 bases, J lost 4 bases, and 10 bases lay in between. CDR3 DNA: TGCGCCAGCAGCTTGGAGGCTCAGACCACCGGGGAGCTGTTTTTT. Translated: CASSLEAQTTGELFF.

A word on this clone: Other nucleotide sequences in the sample specify the same CDR3. CDR3 protein: CASSLRLASEQYF. In nucleotides, the CDR3 is TGTGCCAGCAGCCTAAGACTAGCTTCCGAGCAGTACTTC. The chain employs TRBV28 and TRBJ2-7, with 7 positions matching TRBD2. Germline loops: CDR1 MDHEN, CDR2 SYDVKM. V lost 6 bases and J lost 6; bases outside the gene matches: 8. The length of the CDR3 is 13 residues. The full variable domain, its missing parts supplied by reference TRBV28 and TRBJ2-7, is DVKVTQSSRYLVKRTGEKVFLECVQDMDHENMFWYRQDPGLGLRLIYFSYDVKMKEKGDIPEGYSVSREKKERFSLILESASTNQTSMYLCASSLRLASEQYFGPGTRLTVT.

The genes are TRBV6-4 and TRBJ2-7, with a weak D call TRBD2 (6 bases). The CDR3 totals 13 residues. Trimming stripped 3 bases from V and 6 bases from J, with 12 bases between. Per germline, CDR1 MRHNA and CDR2 SNTAGT. The CDR3 region is CASSEMGGGEQYF. DNA of the CDR3: TGTGCCAGCAGTGAGATGGGGGGTGGCGAGCAGTACTTC.

The chain has TRBV10-3 and TRBJ2-1; D not resolved. From germline, CDR1 is ENHRY and CDR2 SYGVKD. This CDR3 spans 15 amino acids. Trimming left V 4 bases short and J 0 bases short, with 10 bases between. This chain's CDR3 is CAISVAQSSYNEQFF. CDR3 bases: TGTGCCATCAGTGTGGCGCAGAGCTCCTACAATGAGCAGTTCTTC.

The V and J genes are TRBV7-3 and TRBJ2-3, with a possible D match to TRBD2 (7 bases). The V end lost 5 bases, the J end lost 3 bases, and 18 bases lay between the germline ends. The CDR3 has 16 residues. Germline lookup yields CDR1 SGHTA and CDR2 FQGTGA. CDR3 in amino acids: CASSPFRGGPTDTQYF. The DNA of the CDR3 is TGTGCCAGCAGCCCCTTCAGGGGAGGGCCAACAGATACGCAGTATTTT.

This chain links TRBV5-6 with TRBJ2-5, with unresolved D. V lost 4 bases to trimming and J lost 7 bases, with 11 bases between them. This CDR3 has 12 residues. Germline values: CDR1 SGHDT, CDR2 YYEEEE. DNA of the CDR3: TGTGCCAGCAGCGTGTTCTTTGGGACCCAGTACTTC. As protein: CASSVFFGTQYF.

V and J are TRBV28 and TRBJ2-5; 8 bases align to TRBD2. The CDR3 extends over 15 amino acids. The germline V gene has CDR1 MDHEN and CDR2 SYDVKM. V was pared by 5 bases and J by 1 base, with 6 bases of the junction left unmatched. This CDR3 is CASSGASGFQETQYF. CDR3 nucleotide sequence: TGTGCCAGCAGTGGAGCTAGCGGGTTCCAAGAGACCCAGTACTTC.

V usage is TRBV10-3 and J usage is TRBJ2-2; a weak D match, TRBD1 (6 bases). V lost 2 bases and J 6 bases, leaving 10 bases between the germline ends. The length of the CDR3 is 14 residues. CDR1 and CDR2 (germline): ENHRY, SYGVKD. CDR3 in amino acids: CAISEQGKSGELFF. The CDR3 nucleotides read TGTGCCATCAGTGAGCAGGGGAAATCCGGGGAGCTGTTTTTT.

The rearrangement joins TRBV2 to TRBJ2-5, with 9 bases lining up with TRBD1. The CDR3 spans 17 residues. Germline V gene lookup returns CDR1 SNHLY and CDR2 FYNNEI. The ends lost 10 bases at V and 4 bases at J; junction bases unmatched: 19. The CDR3 DNA reads as TGTGCCAACTCCCCGATTCCGGGACAGGGAAGAACAGAGACCCAGTACTTC. This encodes CANSPIPGQGRTETQYF. The variable domain in full, with the rest retrieved from reference TRBV2 and TRBJ2-5, is EPEVTQTPSHQVTQMGQEVILRCVPISNHLYFYWYRQILGQKVEFLVSFYNNEISEKSEIFDDQFSVERPDGSNFTLKIRSTKLEDSAMYFCANSPIPGQGRTETQYFGPGTRLLVL.

The rearrangement joins TRBV15 to TRBJ2-7; unclear D gene. Germline lookup yields CDR1 LNHNV and CDR2 YYDKDF (reference sequence). The CDR3 is 15 residues long. V gave up 1 base and J gave up 1 base, with 11 bases separating them. CDR3 in amino acids: CATSRGRVGSYEQYF. Here the CDR3 DNA reads TGTGCCACCAGCAGAGGACGTGTAGGGTCCTACGAGCAGTACTTC.

The chain joins TRBV6-5 to TRBJ1-3; maybe TRBD1 (5 bases). Trimming pared 7 bases from V and 0 bases from J, leaving 10 bases between. The CDR3 spans 14 residues. From germline, CDR1 is MNHEY and CDR2 SVGAGI. CDR3 protein: CASTTGRSGNTIYF. The DNA of the CDR3 is TGTGCCAGCACCACAGGTCGCTCTGGAAACACCATATATTTT.

The rearrangement links TRBV7-3 to TRBJ2-4; the D is unclear. Germline V gene sequence: CDR1 SGHTA, CDR2 FQGTGA. Trimming pared 0 bases from V and 3 bases from J, leaving 9 bases between. The length of the CDR3 is 15 residues. In DNA, the CDR3 is TGTGCCAGCAGCTTAACCAGCTTAGGCAAAAACATTCAGTACTTC. It encodes CASSLTSLGKNIQYF.

This chain uses TRBV6-1 with TRBJ2-5, with TRBD1 as a possible D gene (8 bases). From germline, CDR1 is MNHNS and CDR2 SASEGT. The CDR3 length is 13 residues. Trimming removed 7 bases from V and 9 bases from J, with 18 bases in between. CDR3 amino acids: CASTPRQGRAQYF. The DNA of the CDR3 is TGTGCCAGCACCCCGAGACAGGGGAGGGCCCAGTACTTC.

V is TRBV10-3 and J is TRBJ2-7; D possibly corresponds to TRBD1 (6 bases). V was shortened by 5 bases and J by 7 bases, with 15 bases between the two germline ends. CDR3 length: 13 amino acids. Per the germline V gene, CDR1 is ENHRY and CDR2 is SYGVKD. In DNA form, the CDR3 reads TGTGCCATCAGTATCACAGGGAACTGGGAGCAGTACTTC. This sequence encodes CAISITGNWEQYF.

This clone was seen a handful of times. The chain uses TRBV7-3 and TRBJ2-1; TRBD2 matches 9 bases. The CDR3 length is 17 residues. The V segment lost 1 base and the J segment 9 bases; nucleotides outside the gene matches: 13. Germline values: CDR1 SGHTA, CDR2 FQGTGA. The CDR3 reads CASSLNPAGGGGGEQFF. The DNA for the CDR3 is TGTGCCAGCAGCTTAAATCCAGCGGGAGGAGGGGGTGGTGAGCAGTTCTTC. Using reference TRBV7-3 and TRBJ2-1 for the parts outside the CDR3, the full variable domain is GAGVSQTPSNKVTEKGKYVELRCDPISGHTALYWYRQSLGQGPEFLIYFQGTGAADDSGLPNDRFFAVRPEGSVSTLKIQRTERGDSAVYLCASSLNPAGGGGGEQFFGPGTRLTVL.

This clone was picked up one time. The chain has TRBV18 and TRBJ1-1; no clear D gene. Germline V gene sequence: CDR1 KGHSH, CDR2 LQKENI. CDR3 length: 13 residues. The V gene lost 5 bases and the J gene lost 5 bases, with 12 bases spanning the gap. Here the CDR3 reads CASSAFGETEAFF. CDR3 DNA: TGTGCCAGCTCAGCATTCGGGGAGACTGAAGCTTTCTTT.

This clone was detected only once. This rearrangement joins TRBV7-3 to TRBJ2-1; 7 bases line up with TRBD2. Looked up from germline, CDR1 is SGHTA and CDR2 is FQGTGA. This CDR3 spans 18 amino acids. V was clipped by 5 bases and J by 0 bases; unmatched bases: 13. The CDR3 loop is CASSHRGGLGSSYNEQFF. In DNA, the CDR3 is TGTGCCAGCAGCCACCGGGGAGGACTAGGAAGCTCCTACAATGAGCAGTTCTTC. The full variable domain, with the rest looked up from reference TRBV7-3 and TRBJ2-1, is GAGVSQTPSNKVTEKGKYVELRCDPISGHTALYWYRQSLGQGPEFLIYFQGTGAADDSGLPNDRFFAVRPEGSVSTLKIQRTERGDSAVYLCASSHRGGLGSSYNEQFFGPGTRLTVL.

This chain connects TRBV28 to TRBJ2-5, with 12 positions matching TRBD2. The CDR3 length is 15 residues. CDR1 MDHEN and CDR2 SYDVKM come from the germline V gene. The J segment lost 5 bases and the V segment lost 5 bases, leaving 6 bases of the junction unmatched. CDR3 DNA sequence: TGTGCCAGCAGTACCGGGACTAGCGGGTTGGAGACCCAGTACTTC. Amino acids: CASSTGTSGLETQYF.